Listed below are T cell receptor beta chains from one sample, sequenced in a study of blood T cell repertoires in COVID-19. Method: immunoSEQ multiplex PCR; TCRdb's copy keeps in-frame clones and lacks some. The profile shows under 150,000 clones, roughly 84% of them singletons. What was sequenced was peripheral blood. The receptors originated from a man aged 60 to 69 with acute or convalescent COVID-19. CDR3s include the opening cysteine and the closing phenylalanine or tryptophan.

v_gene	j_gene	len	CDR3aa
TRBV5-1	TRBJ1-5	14	CASSLQGLDQPQHF
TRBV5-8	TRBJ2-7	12	CASIGGPYEQYF
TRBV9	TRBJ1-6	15	CASSVAGTEGSPLHF
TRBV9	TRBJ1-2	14	CASSVGRVYYGYTF
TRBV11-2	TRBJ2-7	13	CASSLGRGYEQYF
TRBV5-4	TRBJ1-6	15	CASGEVGQGNSPLHF
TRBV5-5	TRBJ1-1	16	CASSDRTGERVTEAFF
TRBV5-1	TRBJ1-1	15	CASSFTRTGGTEAFF
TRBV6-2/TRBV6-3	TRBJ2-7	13	CASSYRTGSEQYF
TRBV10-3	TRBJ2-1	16	CAISDPAGLRTHEQFF
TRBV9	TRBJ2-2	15	CASSETDWNTGELFF
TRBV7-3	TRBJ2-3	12	CASSADLNTQYF
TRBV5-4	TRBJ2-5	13	CASSKGQKETQYF
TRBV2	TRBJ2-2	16	CASSRDRGRSAGELFF
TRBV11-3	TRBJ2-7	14	CASSLTGGTYEQYF
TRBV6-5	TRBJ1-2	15	CASSPTGSSAAGYTF
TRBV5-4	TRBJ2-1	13	CASSLAGNNEQFF
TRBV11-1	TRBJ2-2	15	CASSPGGRETGELFF
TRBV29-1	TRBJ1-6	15	CSAREGGVDNSPLHF
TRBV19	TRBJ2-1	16	CASSPNRGVGTDEQFF
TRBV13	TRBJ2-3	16	CASSSSRGLEADTQYF
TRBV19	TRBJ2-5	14	CASSTGDLGETQYF
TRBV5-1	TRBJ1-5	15	CASSPQVGSNQPQHF
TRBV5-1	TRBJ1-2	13	CASSDRPGAGYTF
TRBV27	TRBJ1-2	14	CASRTGTGWDGYTF
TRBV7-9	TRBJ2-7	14	CASSLPRVKNEQYF
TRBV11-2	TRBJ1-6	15	CASSLGPGGNSPLHF
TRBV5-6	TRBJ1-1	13	CASSLGGAGEAFF
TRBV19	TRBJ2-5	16	CASSLRRLAGGETQYF
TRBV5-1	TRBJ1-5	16	CASSPTGTGGGQPQHF
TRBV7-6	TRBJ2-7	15	CASSAFGTGVYEQYF
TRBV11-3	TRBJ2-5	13	CASSQQGTETQYF
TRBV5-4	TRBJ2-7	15	CASSLGGTGSYEQYF
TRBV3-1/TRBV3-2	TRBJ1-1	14	CASSQGQGNTEAFF
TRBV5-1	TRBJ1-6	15	CASSPGTGSNSPLHF
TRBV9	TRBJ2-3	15	CASSVGLASTDTQYF
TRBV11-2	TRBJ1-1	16	CASSLAFARMNTEAFF
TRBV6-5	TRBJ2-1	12	CASYRDYNEQFF
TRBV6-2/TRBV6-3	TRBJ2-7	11	CASSYLYEQYF
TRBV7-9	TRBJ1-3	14	CASSPWASEDTIYF
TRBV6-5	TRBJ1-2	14	CASSTLSGRDGYTF
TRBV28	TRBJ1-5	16	CASSLFAQRGNQPQHF